The following is a T cell receptor beta chain sequence with its context. Its target is unknown. The source of the sample is a study of cytomegalovirus exposure and HLA in healthy donors. Points from the study as a whole: Among the most significant clusters, several appeared linked to common viral pathogens in a later analysis. CMV serostatus was the only recorded immune exposure for donors. DRB1 showed the most TCR associations and HLA-C the fewest in a later analysis, as rates varied by HLA locus.

PCR involved 60 Vbeta and 13 Jbeta primers. Sequencing used immunoSEQ multiplex PCR; TCRdb keeps in-frame clones, though not all of them. The sample has approximately 76,000 clones. V was pared by 5 bases and J by 2 bases, with 11 bases between. The CDR3 is 13 residues long. Per germline, CDR1 GTSNPN and CDR2 SVGIG (reference sequence). The source is a man between 18 and 35 years old in good health and CMV-seropositive. Sequencing was done on a sample of PBMCs. V gene TRBV30 combines with J gene TRBJ2-3, with TRBD1 as a possible D gene (5 bases). As DNA, the CDR3 is TGTGCCTGGGGACATCTGGCCACAGATACGCAGTATTTT. It translates to CAWGHLATDTQYF.